This T cell receptor (beta chain) was found in a study of CD8+ T cells in alopecia areata. cDNA reverse transcribed from extracted RNA served as the sequencing template. The table came from immunoSEQ multiplex PCR; TCRdb's copy has only in-frame clones and leaves some out. The sample has 65,000 to 75,000 clones, 45% to 55% seen once; the top ten hold 17%. CDR3 length equals 14 residues. V lost 4 bases to trimming and J lost 5 bases; unmatched junction nucleotides: 7. Germline CDR1 SGHDT, CDR2 YYEEEE. Lesional scalp tissue (obtained by punch biopsy) and peripheral blood were collected from alopecia areata patients.

The chain combines TRBV5-6 with TRBJ1-1; TRBD1 matches 8 bases. This clonotype was obtained from a human donor with alopecia areata. The sequenced sample was CD8+ T cells sorted from blood, obtained at week 0. The CDR3 spells CASSIDRGGTEAFF. As DNA, the CDR3 is TGTGCCAGCAGCATCGACAGGGGAGGAACTGAAGCTTTCTTT.